This TCR beta chain is drawn from a study of PD-L1 blockade in urothelial cancer. Looking at the study overall: Beginning in the mid-2010s, patients received atezolizumab, given as 1,200 mg intravenously every 3 weeks. Blood was analyzed 3 weeks (second dose) and 6 weeks after treatment start.

Every PCR received spiked-in synthetic TCR analog templates. TCRdb's copy holds only in-frame clones and misses some; the assay was immunoSEQ multiplex PCR. The top ten hold about 2.9% of the sample, which has 50,000 to 65,000 clones, approximately 81% seen once. The CDR3 consists of 12 residues. Germline V lookup: CDR1 SQVTM, CDR2 ANQGSEA. Trimming pared 1 base from V and 10 bases from J, leaving 11 bases between. Time point: pretreatment peripheral blood. This TCR came from a man aged 70 or older with urothelial cancer. V and J are TRBV29-1 and TRBJ2-1; D unresolved. The sample in question was PBMCs, obtained around atezolizumab (anti-PD-L1) treatment. The CDR3 loop reads CSVEVKRQEQFF. The DNA for the CDR3 is TGCAGCGTTGAAGTAAAACGACAAGAGCAGTTCTTC.